A selection of T cell receptor beta chains follows, all from one sample in a study of shared clonotypes between healthy human individuals. Sequencing was performed with immunoSEQ multiplex PCR; in TCRdb, only in-frame clones are kept and a portion is missing. Of roughly 2,000,000 clones listed, 90% to 95% are singletons. Sequencing input: naive CD8+ T cells from PBMCs. The origin of the receptors is a man between 18 and 35 years old in good health. Some clones in this sample may be carry-over from other donors' samples. The CDR3 runs from the conserved cysteine through the conserved F or W. The D gene is left open where the match is weak. Rows give clone size only sometimes, using once, few, many, or a class for an expanded clone.

TGTGCCAGCAGCGTAGCGGCTTCGGCGGGCATTAGGGAGACCCAGTACTTC	CASSVAASAGIRETQYF	NA	TRBV9	NA	TRBJ2-5
TGTGCCTGGAGTGAACTTAACAATGAGCAGTTCTTC	CAWSELNNEQFF	NA	TRBV30	NA	TRBJ2-1
TGTGCCAGCAGCACAAGGACTAGCGGGAGGGCATCGGCTGAGCAGTTCTTC	CASSTRTSGRASAEQFF	once	TRBV13	TRBD2	TRBJ2-1
TGCAGCGTTGACGTAGTTGAAGCTTTCTTT	CSVDVVEAFF	NA	TRBV29-1	NA	TRBJ1-1
TGTGCCAGCAACCTACCCGGGACAGGGGACTACAATGAGCAGTTCTTC	CASNLPGTGDYNEQFF	NA	TRBV7-9	TRBD1	TRBJ2-1
TGTGCCAGCAGCTGGGGACAGGGAGCCTACGAGCAGTACTTC	CASSWGQGAYEQYF	NA	TRBV7-6	TRBD1	TRBJ2-7
TGTGCCAGCAGCGCAGACAGGGGGCAGGGCTATGGCTACACCTTC	CASSADRGQGYGYTF	NA	TRBV9	TRBD1	TRBJ1-2
TGTGCCAGTAGTATAGCTTCGCGGGAAACAGATACGCAGTATTTT	CASSIASRETDTQYF	NA	TRBV19	NA	TRBJ2-3
TGTGCCACCAGCAGAGATTCGCACCCCTACAATGAGCAGTTCTTC	CATSRDSHPYNEQFF	NA	TRBV15	NA	TRBJ2-1
TGTGCCAGCACGGGACCGGGACTAGCGCCTAATGAGCAGTTCTTC	CASTGPGLAPNEQFF	once	TRBV6-5	TRBD2	TRBJ2-1
TGTGCCAGCAGCTTACGGCCTGAGGGTACTGGCTACGAGCAGTACTTC	CASSLRPEGTGYEQYF	NA	TRBV7-8	NA	TRBJ2-7
TGTGCCAGCAGCGCCAGCGGATCCTACAATGAGCAGTTCTTC	CASSASGSYNEQFF	NA	TRBV9	NA	TRBJ2-1
TGTGCCAGCAGTGAATTCAGGGGTAACTATGGCTACACCTTC	CASSEFRGNYGYTF	NA	TRBV6-1	NA	TRBJ1-2
TGTGCCAGCAGCCCAACCCTGATGACTAGCGGGAGAGTCTATGAGCAGTTCTTC	CASSPTLMTSGRVYEQFF	once	TRBV14	TRBD2	TRBJ2-1
TGTGCCAGCAGTAATCCCGGGACTAGCGGGAGTGGGACCGGGGAGCTGTTTTTT	CASSNPGTSGSGTGELFF	NA	TRBV27	TRBD2	TRBJ2-2
TGTGCCAGCAGTTACAATGCGAGGAACTCTGGAAACACCATATATTTT	CASSYNARNSGNTIYF	NA	TRBV6-6	NA	TRBJ1-3
TGTGCCAGCCTAACTGGCGGGAGCAATGAGCAGTTCTTC	CASLTGGSNEQFF	NA	TRBV7-9	TRBD2	TRBJ2-1
TGTGCCTGGAGTGGGATTCTAGGTCAGCCCCAGCATTTT	CAWSGILGQPQHF	few	TRBV30	NA	TRBJ1-5
TGTGCCAGCAGCTTAGTTCGGCGGAACACTGAAGCTTTCTTT	CASSLVRRNTEAFF	once	TRBV7-9	NA	TRBJ1-1
TGTGCCAGCAGCCCATTAGCTTTCTGGGAGCAGTACTTC	CASSPLAFWEQYF	NA	TRBV7-6	NA	TRBJ2-5
TGTGCCAGCAGTTTATCGGTCAGCTATGGCTACACCTTC	CASSLSVSYGYTF	NA	TRBV27	NA	TRBJ1-2
TGTGCCAGCAGAGGACTAGTATCCTACAATGAGCAGTTCTTC	CASRGLVSYNEQFF	NA	TRBV27	TRBD2	TRBJ2-1
TGTGCCAGCAGACTCGACAGGGACAACGTCGGGCAGTACTTC	CASRLDRDNVGQYF	NA	TRBV28	TRBD1	TRBJ2-7
TGTGCCAGCAGTTTAGTGACTTACGAGCAGTACTTC	CASSLVTYEQYF	NA	TRBV28	NA	TRBJ2-7
TGTGCCAGCAGCATGACAGGGTTTGAGCAGTTCTTC	CASSMTGFEQFF	NA	TRBV7-9	TRBD1	TRBJ2-1
TGTGCCACCACGCACGGACAGGGACCAGATACGCAGTATTTT	CATTHGQGPDTQYF	NA	TRBV7-6	TRBD1	TRBJ2-3
TGTGCCAGCAGCACCTCGGGACGGATCTATGGCTACACCTTC	CASSTSGRIYGYTF	NA	TRBV7-9	NA	TRBJ1-2
TGTGCCTGGAGACCCCCCCCTGAGCAGTTCTTC	CAWRPPPEQFF	NA	TRBV30	NA	TRBJ2-1
TGTGCCAGCAGTCACTACAGGGGCTACACTGAAGCTTTCTTT	CASSHYRGYTEAFF	NA	TRBV28	TRBD1	TRBJ1-1
TGTGCCAGCAGCTTAGCGCAGGGGCCCTCCACAGATACGCAGTATTTT	CASSLAQGPSTDTQYF	NA	TRBV7-6	NA	TRBJ2-3
TGCAGCTTCTGGGACAGCGCCTACGAGCAGTACTTC	CSFWDSAYEQYF	NA	TRBV29-1	TRBD1	TRBJ2-7
TGTGCCAGTAGTATCATCCTCACCTACGAGCAGTACTTC	CASSIILTYEQYF	NA	TRBV19	NA	TRBJ2-7
TGCAGCGTTGAACAGGGACAGAACTACGAGCAGTACTTC	CSVEQGQNYEQYF	NA	TRBV29-1	TRBD1	TRBJ2-7
TGTGCCAGCAGCTCCCGGGGGGGGTACACTGAAGCTTTCTTT	CASSSRGGYTEAFF	NA	TRBV7-9	NA	TRBJ1-1
TGTGCCAGCAGTCCAGACTCTAGCTCCTACAATGAGCAGTTCTTC	CASSPDSSSYNEQFF	NA	TRBV2	NA	TRBJ2-1
TGTGCCAGCAGCTTAGTAAGGGGCAGGGGCTTGAACACTGAAGCTTTCTTT	CASSLVRGRGLNTEAFF	NA	TRBV7-2	NA	TRBJ1-1
TGTGCCAGTGGGGGACAGGAGGGGACCCAGTACTTC	CASGGQEGTQYF	NA	TRBV19	TRBD1	TRBJ2-5
TGTGCCAGCAGCTTAGCGATTCTAGCGGGGATGGGGTTGGAGACCCAGTACTTC	CASSLAILAGMGLETQYF	NA	TRBV7-9	TRBD2	TRBJ2-5
TGTGCCAGCAACCCTCTGGGACAGACCACAGATACGCAGTATTTT	CASNPLGQTTDTQYF	NA	TRBV28	TRBD1	TRBJ2-3
TGCAGCGTTGAAACGGGACAGGGATGCGAGCAGTACTTC	CSVETGQGCEQYF	NA	TRBV29-1	TRBD1	TRBJ2-7
TGTGCCAGCAGCAGCCGGGGAGGGGCTGGAAACACCATATATTTT	CASSSRGGAGNTIYF	NA	TRBV13	NA	TRBJ1-3
TGCAGCGTATACTCACCTGAAGCTTTCTTT	CSVYSPEAFF	few	TRBV29-1	NA	TRBJ1-1
TGTGCCAGCAGCCATATAGTAGCGGGAGAGCAGTTCTTC	CASSHIVAGEQFF	NA	TRBV14	TRBD2	TRBJ2-1
TGTGCCAGCAGTTTTGGGTTCACCTACGAGCAGTACTTC	CASSFGFTYEQYF	NA	TRBV27	NA	TRBJ2-7
TGCGCCAGCAGCTTAACCGGGCCCTCGGTCTCCGGGGAGCTGTTTTTT	CASSLTGPSVSGELFF	NA	TRBV5-1	NA	TRBJ2-2
TGTGCCAGCAGCTTAGAAAACAGGTACTACAATGAGCAGTTCTTC	CASSLENRYYNEQFF	once	TRBV7-6	NA	TRBJ2-1
TGTGCCACCAGTTCGGGACAGGGGCGAGGGGCCCAGCATTTT	CATSSGQGRGAQHF	NA	TRBV15	TRBD1	TRBJ1-5
TGTGCCAGCAGCTGGAGGGCCTCCTACGAGCAGTACTTC	CASSWRASYEQYF	NA	TRBV7-9	NA	TRBJ2-7